One and the same sample provided the 13 T cell receptor beta chains below, sequenced in a study of blood T cells in healthy people across ages. A second about 7 to 11 cycle PCR used barcoded and J-beta primers. Each CDR3 protein gets one entry after TCRdb re-called the 5' RACE reads with MiXCR. The table shows just under 900,000 distinct CDR3 sequences, with around 26% occurring only once. The sample was blood. The receptors were gathered from a woman older than 75 in good health.

This clonotype was found once. The chain joins TRBV5-1 to TRBJ2-1; possibly TRBD2 for D (6 bases). The CDR3 length is 17 residues. Germline V gives CDR1 SGHRS, CDR2 YFSETQ. Trimming cost V 3 bases and J 0 bases, with 16 bases left between them. The CDR3 sequence: CASSWGVMGLSYNEQFF. Written as DNA, the CDR3 is TGCGCCAGCAGCTGGGGGGTCATGGGCCTCTCCTACAATGAGCAGTTCTTC.

A word on this clonotype: One base away lies a much larger clone, so this may be a sequencing read error. This rearrangement joins TRBV5-1 to TRBJ2-7; 10 bases are shared with TRBD2. The CDR3 is 16 residues long. V shed 0 bases, J shed 7 bases, and the junction held 10 bases outside the gene matches. In germline, CDR1 is SGHRS, CDR2 YFSETQ. CDR3 bases: TGCGCCAGCAGCTTGGCTAGCGGGGGCTTATACAATGAGCAGTACTTC. Its translation is CASSLASGGLYNEQYF. Full variable domain (missing parts from reference TRBV5-1 and TRBJ2-7): KAGVTQTPRYLIKTRGQQVTLSCSPISGHRSVSWYQQTPGQGLQFLFEYFSETQRNKGNFPGRFSGRQFSNSRSEMNVSTLELGDSALYLCASSLASGGLYNEQYFGPGTRLTVT.

As regards this clonotype: One end of the junction fails to match germline, which may point to a read error. The chain has TRBV7-2 and TRBJ2-7; no clear D. The length of the CDR3 is 13 residues. The germline V gene has CDR1 SGHTA and CDR2 FQGNSA. CDR3 region: CARSLGSGYEQYF. CDR3 nucleotide sequence: TGTGCCCGCAGCTTAGGCAGTGGCTACGAGCAGTACTTC.

The rearrangement links TRBV12-3 or TRBV12-4 to TRBJ1-5, with D tentatively TRBD1 (5 bases). The length of the CDR3 is 13 residues. The V gene lost 11 bases and the J gene lost 4 bases, with 15 bases spanning the gap. DNA of the CDR3: TGTGCCTCGGGCAGACAGTTAAATCAGCCCCAGCATTTT. Its translation: CASGRQLNQPQHF.

V gene TRBV7-2 combines with J gene TRBJ2-4; TRBD2 matches 9 bases. CDR1 and CDR2 from the germline V gene are SGHTA and FQGNSA. V shed 6 bases and J 0 bases; nucleotides not matched to a gene: 6. The CDR3 loop spans 16 amino acids. The CDR3 sequence is CASRPEREVAKNIQYF. The CDR3 nucleotides read TGTGCCAGCAGACCCGAGCGGGAGGTAGCCAAAAACATTCAGTACTTC.

The rearrangement links TRBV28 to TRBJ1-2; 10 bases align to TRBD1. With V trimmed by 7 bases and J by 2 bases, 4 bases remained unmatched. Germline CDR1 is MDHEN and CDR2 is SYDVKM. This CDR3 region has 14 residues. This CDR3 is CASIPGQGNYGYTF. The CDR3 DNA is TGTGCCAGCATCCCGGGACAGGGGAACTATGGCTACACCTTC.

V and J are TRBV30 and TRBJ1-6; 9 bases line up with TRBD1. Per the germline V gene, CDR1 is GTSNPN and CDR2 is SVGIG (reference sequence). CDR3 length: 15 residues. Unmatched junction bases numbered 5, after V lost 1 base and J lost 7 bases. The CDR3 DNA follows: TGTGCCTGGAGTGGGGCGACAGGGGGAAATTCACCCCTCCACTTT. Its translation: CAWSGATGGNSPLHF.

For this clonotype: This may be a read error: a much more frequent sequence differs by one nucleotide. The chain combines TRBV7-2 with TRBJ2-3; D gene uncertain. V lost 1 base, J lost 2 bases, and 7 bases lay in between. CDR1 and CDR2 from the germline V gene are SGHTA and FQGNSA. CDR3 size: 14 residues. The CDR3 coding sequence is TGTGCCAGCAGCTTAGGGCCCTACACAGATACGCAGTATTTT. It encodes CASSLGPYTDTQYF.

The rearrangement joins TRBV18 to TRBJ1-5, with D tentatively TRBD1 (5 bases). Trimming cost V 3 bases and J 0 bases, with 9 bases left between them. The V gene's germline CDR1 is KGHSH and CDR2 LQKENI. The CDR3 has 15 amino acids. CDR3: CASSPGPSSNQPQHF. The CDR3 DNA reads as TGTGCCAGCTCACCGGGGCCCTCTAGCAATCAGCCCCAGCATTTT.

This clonotype was seen at least ten times. This chain links TRBV20-1 with TRBJ2-5; tentative D call: TRBD2 (5 bases). The CDR3 runs 15 residues. Germline lookup yields CDR1 DFQATT and CDR2 SNEGSKA (reference sequence). Trimming took 1 base from V and 1 from J, leaving 13 bases between them. CDR3 nucleotides: TGCAGTGCTAGAGCCCCTTCCGGGATCCAAGAGACCCAGTACTTC. Its protein product is CSARAPSGIQETQYF.

This clonotype was seen ten or more times. V usage is TRBV3-1 and J usage is TRBJ2-7; the D gene is possibly TRBD2 (6 bases). Trimming took 3 bases from V and 2 from J, leaving 8 bases between them. The CDR3 extends over 13 amino acids. The germline V gene has CDR1 LGHDT and CDR2 YNNKEL (reference sequence). CDR3 bases: TGTGCCAGCAGCCATTCGGGGGCCTACGAGCAGTACTTC. Translation gives CASSHSGAYEQYF.

This clonotype was recorded at least ten times. CDR3 residues: CASSRSTGPYEQYF. The DNA for the CDR3 is TGTGCCAGCAGTCGCTCGACAGGTCCCTACGAGCAGTACTTC. This rearrangement joins TRBV12-3 or TRBV12-4 to TRBJ2-7; perhaps TRBD1 as D (6 bases). The V end was cut by 5 bases, the J end by 2 bases, with 13 bases between. The CDR3 is 14 amino acids.

About this clonotype itself: A much larger clone lies one base from this, so it may be a read error. The V and J genes are TRBV12-3 or TRBV12-4 and TRBJ1-4; tentatively, D is TRBD1 (5 bases). The CDR3 runs to 15 residues. The DNA of the CDR3 is TGTGCCCGCAGCCGAAGAGGGGTAGGCGGGGAAAAACTGTTTTTT. Protein product: CARSRRGVGGEKLFF.